These 30 T cell receptor beta chains were all obtained from the same sample, sequenced in a study of blood T cell repertoires in COVID-19. Produced via immunoSEQ multiplex PCR; TCRdb's table is partial and in-frame only. The data contain around 110,000 clones, roughly 83% of them singletons. Sequenced input: peripheral blood. All receptors come from a woman in her seventies with acute or convalescent COVID-19.

The chain links TRBV6-5 to TRBJ1-1; TRBD1 is a possible D gene (6 bases). V was trimmed by 4 bases and J by 3 bases, leaving 12 bases between them. The CDR3 spans 14 residues. Germline values: CDR1 MNHEY, CDR2 SVGAGI. The CDR3 reads CASSWASGDTEAFF. CDR3 sequence (DNA): TGTGCCAGCAGTTGGGCCTCAGGGGACACTGAAGCTTTCTTT.

The chain uses TRBV9 and TRBJ2-3; D ambiguous. V lost 3 bases, J lost 2 bases, and 13 bases lay in between. Germline V gene data show CDR1 as SGDLS and CDR2 as YYNGEE. This CDR3 comprises 15 residues. The CDR3, as DNA: TGTGCCAGCAGCGAACTGCCGACTGTCACAGATACGCAGTATTTT. This translates into CASSELPTVTDTQYF.

The rearrangement uses TRBV18 and TRBJ1-1, with 11 nucleotides matching TRBD1. The CDR3 is 16 amino acids. The junction had 16 bases not matched to a gene; V was cut back by 6 bases and J by 10 bases. CDR1 is KGHSH, CDR2 LQKENI, per germline. Here the CDR3 reads CASSDQGDRGSIGAFF. CDR3 coding DNA: TGTGCCAGCTCCGACCAAGGGGACAGGGGGTCTATAGGAGCTTTCTTT.

This sequence joins TRBV2 and TRBJ2-4; tentatively, D is TRBD2 (5 bases). Per germline, CDR1 SNHLY and CDR2 FYNNEI. CDR3 length equals 14 residues. V lost 3 bases and J lost 8, with 14 bases in between. CDR3 region: CASSDTTGRDIQYF. CDR3 nucleotides: TGTGCCAGCAGTGATACGACTGGGAGAGACATTCAGTACTTC.

This chain joins TRBV7-9 and TRBJ1-6, with 8 bases matching TRBD1. V shed 5 bases, J shed 5 bases, and the junction held 2 bases outside the gene matches. This CDR3 comprises 14 residues. Germline CDR1 is SEHNR and CDR2 is FQNEAQ (reference sequence). CDR3 in DNA: TGTGCCAGCAGCCGGGGACAGGATAATTCACCCCTCCACTTT. It specifies CASSRGQDNSPLHF.

The chain carries TRBV25-1 and TRBJ1-6, with D uncertain. Trimming stripped 7 bases from V and 8 bases from J, with 9 bases between. CDR3 length: 12 amino acids. Per the germline V gene, CDR1 is MGHDK and CDR2 is SYGVNS. The CDR3 coding sequence is TGTGCCAGCAAAGCCGGGGATTCACCCCTCCACTTT. Its translation: CASKAGDSPLHF.

V and J are TRBV18 and TRBJ2-7, with TRBD2 identical over 8 bases. This CDR3 comprises 15 residues. V trimming: 2 bases; J trimming: 1 base; junction bases outside the gene matches: 4. Germline V lookup: CDR1 KGHSH, CDR2 LQKENI. In DNA, the CDR3 is TGTGCCAGCTCACCAAGAAGCGGGGGTTCCTACGAGCAGTACTTC. Translating it yields CASSPRSGGSYEQYF.

The V call is TRBV29-1, the J call TRBJ2-1; 15 nucleotides match TRBD2. This CDR3 has 15 amino acids. V lost 8 bases, J lost 0 bases, and 2 bases stayed unmatched. Germline loops: CDR1 SQVTM, CDR2 ANQGSEA. The CDR3 nucleotides read TGCAGCTCGGGACTAGCGGGGGGCTCCTACAATGAGCAGTTCTTC. Protein product: CSSGLAGGSYNEQFF.

The chain couples TRBV19 to TRBJ2-3; 10 bases are shared with TRBD1. Germline CDR1 and CDR2: LNHDA and SQIVND (reference sequence). The CDR3 sequence is 15 residues long. With V trimmed by 5 bases and J by 4 bases, 6 bases remained unmatched. CDR3 amino acids: CASSWGQGSADTQYF. Written as DNA, the CDR3 is TGTGCCAGTAGTTGGGGACAGGGGTCCGCAGATACGCAGTATTTT.

This sequence joins TRBV7-2 and TRBJ2-6, with D perhaps TRBD1 (5 bases). This CDR3 is 15 amino acids long. Looked up from germline, CDR1 is SGHTA and CDR2 is FQGNSA. Trimming cost V 5 bases and J 2 bases, with 10 bases left between them. Here the CDR3 reads CASSPDSPGANVLTF. The CDR3 nucleotides are TGTGCCAGCAGCCCCGACAGTCCTGGGGCCAACGTCCTGACTTTC.

This chain links TRBV2 with TRBJ1-2, with a tentative D call TRBD1 (5 bases). There are 14 residues in the CDR3. Germline CDR1 is SNHLY and CDR2 is FYNNEI. V was shortened by 3 bases and J by 4 bases, with 12 bases between the two germline ends. This CDR3 is CASSERRDGYGYTF. The CDR3 DNA reads TGTGCCAGCAGTGAGAGGAGGGACGGCTATGGCTACACCTTC.

The genes are TRBV3-1 (or the pseudogene TRBV3-2) and TRBJ1-6; D remains unclear. The CDR3 is made up of 15 amino acids. V was clipped by 1 base and J by 7 bases, with 11 bases between them. Per germline, CDR1 LGHDT and CDR2 YNNKEL (reference sequence). The CDR3 nucleotides read TGTGCCAGCAGCCAAGGATCCTCGGAGAATTCACCCCTCCACTTT. Protein product: CASSQGSSENSPLHF.

CDR3 in amino acids: CASTPREVYRAFF. CDR3 coding DNA: TGTGCCAGTACTCCACGTGAGGTCTACCGGGCTTTCTTT. The V call is TRBV19, the J call TRBJ1-1; no clear D gene. Trimming removed 7 bases from V and 11 bases from J, with 20 bases in between. The CDR3 runs 13 residues. From germline, CDR1 is LNHDA and CDR2 SQIVND (reference sequence).

The chain has TRBV5-1 and TRBJ1-5, with D perhaps matching TRBD1 (5 bases). The germline V and J ends were trimmed by 4 bases and 7 bases, with 15 bases remaining between them. The CDR3 is 14 residues long. Germline V CDR1 and CDR2: SGHRS, YFSETQ. The CDR3 protein is CASSPAGVGQPQHF. The CDR3 DNA reads as TGCGCCAGCAGCCCGGCGGGGGTAGGCCAGCCCCAGCATTTT.

V usage is TRBV4-1 and J usage is TRBJ2-7, with a weak D call TRBD1 (6 bases). Germline V lookup: CDR1 MGHRA, CDR2 YSYEKL. V gave up 0 bases and J gave up 3 bases, with 12 bases separating them. The CDR3 length is 15 residues. The CDR3 sequence is CASSQDRGTFYEQYF. The DNA for the CDR3 is TGCGCCAGCAGCCAAGATAGGGGGACCTTCTACGAGCAGTACTTC.

This clone was counted a few times. This chain uses TRBV5-1 with TRBJ2-1; 10 bases line up with TRBD1. J was trimmed by 9 bases and V by 2 bases; bases with no gene match: 11. CDR1 is SGHRS, CDR2 YFSETQ, per germline. The CDR3 is 16 residues long. The CDR3 region is CASSLGTGAGLSEQFF. CDR3 coding DNA: TGCGCCAGCAGCTTAGGGACAGGGGCGGGGCTAAGTGAGCAGTTCTTC.

This clone appeared a single time. The gene calls are TRBV5-1 and TRBJ1-4; TRBD1 matches at 10 bases. The J segment lost 10 bases and the V segment lost 3 bases, leaving 12 bases of the junction unmatched. CDR1 and CDR2 from the germline V gene are SGHRS and YFSETQ. CDR3 length: 16 amino acids. CDR3 sequence: CASSSSGTGDIRKLFF. The DNA for the CDR3 is TGCGCCAGCAGCTCGTCCGGGACAGGGGACATTCGAAAACTGTTTTTT.

In DNA form, the CDR3 reads TGTGCCAGCAGCCTTAGCGGGAGGTCCTACAATGAGCAGTTCTTC. Protein sequence: CASSLSGRSYNEQFF. The J gene is TRBJ2-1, the V gene TRBV3-1 (or the pseudogene TRBV3-2); 10 bases are a match to TRBD2. The CDR3 is 15 residues long. Per germline, CDR1 LGHDT and CDR2 YNNKEL (reference sequence). J gave up 1 base and V 4 bases, and 1 base lay outside the gene matches.

This clone was detected only once. V and J are TRBV4-1 and TRBJ2-2, with 7 bases matching TRBD1. The CDR3 is 15 amino acids. The J segment lost 5 bases and the V segment lost 4 bases, leaving 7 bases of the junction unmatched. CDR1 MGHRA and CDR2 YSYEKL come from the germline V gene. CDR3: CASSLTGEGTGELFF. The CDR3 bases are TGCGCCAGCAGCCTTACAGGGGAAGGAACCGGGGAGCTGTTTTTT.

The rearrangement uses TRBV7-9 and TRBJ2-1, with TRBD2 identical over 7 bases. This CDR3 has 15 amino acids. Losses at the gene ends were 5 bases for V and 3 bases for J; bases not matched to a gene: 7. The germline CDR1 and CDR2 sequences are SEHNR and FQNEAQ (reference sequence). CDR3 residues: CASSPPGLNYNEQFF. The CDR3 nucleotides are TGTGCCAGCAGCCCTCCGGGACTAAACTACAATGAGCAGTTCTTC.

The J gene is TRBJ2-5, the V gene TRBV6-5; 8 nucleotides align to TRBD1. With 5 bases clipped from V and 5 bases from J, the junction kept 7 bases outside the gene matches. The CDR3 is 14 amino acids. Germline V gene sequence: CDR1 MNHEY, CDR2 SVGAGI. The CDR3 DNA sequence: TGTGCCAGCAGTAGGCCAGGGGGCGGGGAGACCCAGTACTTC. The encoded protein is CASSRPGGGETQYF.

This clone was counted once. The chain links TRBV9 to TRBJ1-6, with D tentatively TRBD1 (5 bases). V lost 3 bases and J lost 6, with 19 bases in between. This CDR3 comprises 17 residues. Germline V gene data show CDR1 as SGDLS and CDR2 as YYNGEE. This CDR3 is CASSATPGGVGNSPLHF. The CDR3 DNA reads as TGTGCCAGCAGCGCCACCCCGGGGGGGGTGGGTAATTCACCCCTCCACTTT.

The chain combines TRBV30 with TRBJ1-2, with 9 bases that match TRBD1. The CDR3 extends over 12 amino acids. V shed 5 bases and J 5 bases; nucleotides not matched to a gene: 3. The V gene's germline CDR1 is GTSNPN and CDR2 SVGIG (reference sequence). The CDR3 DNA is TGTGCCTGGGGGACAGGGCGATATGGCTACACCTTC. This codes for CAWGTGRYGYTF.

This sequence joins TRBV4-2 and TRBJ2-1, with 8 bases identical to TRBD2. The CDR3 contains 14 residues. Per the germline V gene, CDR1 is LGHNA and CDR2 is YNFKEQ. V lost 6 bases, J lost 9 bases, and 10 bases stayed unmatched. The CDR3 DNA reads TGTGCCAGCAGTCCAGAGAGAGCGGGAGCTGAGCAGTTCTTC. Its translation: CASSPERAGAEQFF.

The CDR3 loop is CASRWGSYEQYF. CDR3 sequence (DNA): TGTGCCAGCAGGTGGGGCAGCTACGAGCAGTACTTC. This chain uses TRBV2 with TRBJ2-7, with D tentatively TRBD1 (5 bases). CDR3 length equals 12 residues. V lost 6 bases and J 3 bases, leaving 9 bases between the germline ends. The germline gives CDR1 SNHLY, CDR2 FYNNEI. The variable domain in full, with the rest retrieved from reference TRBV2 and TRBJ2-7, is EPEVTQTPSHQVTQMGQEVILRCVPISNHLYFYWYRQILGQKVEFLVSFYNNEISEKSEIFDDQFSVERPDGSNFTLKIRSTKLEDSAMYFCASRWGSYEQYFGPGTRLTVT.

As to this clone: Sequence at one end of the junction differs from germline and may be a read error. The chain is built from TRBV29-1 and TRBJ2-7; 7 nucleotides match TRBD1. The CDR3 is 11 residues long. Germline lookup yields CDR1 SQVTM and CDR2 ANQGSEA. The CDR3 bases are TGCAGCGTTGACCAAGCAGGGGGTAAGGACTTC. Encoded protein: CSVDQAGGKDF.

The chain combines TRBV18 with TRBJ1-5; the D is unclear. With 2 bases removed from V and 0 bases from J, the gap between germline ends came to 5 bases. From germline, CDR1 is KGHSH and CDR2 LQKENI. The CDR3 has 14 residues. CDR3 bases: TGTGCCAGCTCACCAGCAGATAGCAATCAGCCCCAGCATTTT. It encodes CASSPADSNQPQHF.

The J gene is TRBJ2-7, the V gene TRBV30, with 7 positions matching TRBD2. V lost 5 bases and J lost 3; bases outside the gene matches: 7. The CDR3 covers 13 residues. The germline CDR1 and CDR2 sequences are GTSNPN and SVGIG (reference sequence). The CDR3 reads CAWGGGSGYEQYF. The DNA for the CDR3 is TGTGCCTGGGGGGGAGGGTCAGGCTACGAGCAGTACTTC.

This clone was counted only a few times. The chain carries TRBV11-3 and TRBJ2-2, with 10 bases lining up with TRBD2. The CDR3 spans 15 residues. In germline, CDR1 is SGHNT, CDR2 YENEEA. The V gene end was trimmed by 8 bases and the J gene end by 0 bases; junction bases not matched to a gene: 3. CDR3 sequence: CASSSGGTNTGELFF. CDR3 bases: TGTGCCAGCTCTAGCGGGGGAACGAACACCGGGGAGCTGTTTTTT.

The chain has TRBV9 and TRBJ2-5; 8 bases are shared with TRBD1. The CDR3 covers 16 residues. Germline V gives CDR1 SGDLS, CDR2 YYNGEE. Trimming took 4 bases from V and 2 from J; bases not matched to a gene: 10. In nucleotides, the CDR3 is TGTGCCAGCAGCTTCTCGCCCCGGACAGGGCAAGAGACCCAGTACTTC. It specifies CASSFSPRTGQETQYF.